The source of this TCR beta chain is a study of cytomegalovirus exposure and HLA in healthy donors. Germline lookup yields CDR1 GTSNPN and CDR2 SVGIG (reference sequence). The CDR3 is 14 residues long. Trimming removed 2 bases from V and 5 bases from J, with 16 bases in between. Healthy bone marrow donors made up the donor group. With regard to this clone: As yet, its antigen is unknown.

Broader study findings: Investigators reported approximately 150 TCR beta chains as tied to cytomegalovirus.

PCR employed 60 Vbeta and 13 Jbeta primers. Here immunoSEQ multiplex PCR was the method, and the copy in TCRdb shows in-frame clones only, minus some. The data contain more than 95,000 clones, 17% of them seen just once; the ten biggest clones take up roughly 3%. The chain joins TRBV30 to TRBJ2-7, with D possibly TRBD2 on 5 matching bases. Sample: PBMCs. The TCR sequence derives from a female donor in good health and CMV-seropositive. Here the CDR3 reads CAWSPGGFMNEQYF. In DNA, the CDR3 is TGTGCCTGGAGTCCAGGAGGCTTTATGAACGAGCAGTACTTC.